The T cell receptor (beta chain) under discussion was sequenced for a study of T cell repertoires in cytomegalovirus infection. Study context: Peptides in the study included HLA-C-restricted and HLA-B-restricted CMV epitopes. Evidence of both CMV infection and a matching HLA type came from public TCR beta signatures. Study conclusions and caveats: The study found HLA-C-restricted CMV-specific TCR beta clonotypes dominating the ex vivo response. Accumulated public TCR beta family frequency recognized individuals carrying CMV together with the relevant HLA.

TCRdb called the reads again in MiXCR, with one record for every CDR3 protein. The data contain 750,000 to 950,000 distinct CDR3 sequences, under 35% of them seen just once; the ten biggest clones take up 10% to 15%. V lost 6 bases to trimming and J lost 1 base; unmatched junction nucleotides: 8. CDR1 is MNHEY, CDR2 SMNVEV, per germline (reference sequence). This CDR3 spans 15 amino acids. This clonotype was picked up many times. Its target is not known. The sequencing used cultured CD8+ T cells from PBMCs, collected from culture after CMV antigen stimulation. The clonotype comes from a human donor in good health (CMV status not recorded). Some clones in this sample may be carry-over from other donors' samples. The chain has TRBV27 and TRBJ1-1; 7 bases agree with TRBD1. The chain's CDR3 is CASSLSTGPNTEAFF. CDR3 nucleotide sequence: TGTGCCAGCAGCTTGTCGACAGGGCCGAACACTGAAGCTTTCTTT.